Below, 11 T cell receptor beta chains from the same sample are listed, as sequenced in a study of technical replicates of blood from a handful of donors. The repertoire was sequenced with immunoSEQ multiplex PCR; TCRdb's copy has only in-frame clones and lacks some. This table holds tens of thousands of clones, about 91% found once. The sequencing input was T cells isolated from PBMCs. The source of these receptors is a human donor in good health.

V usage is TRBV11-2 and J usage is TRBJ2-1; 11 bases agree with TRBD2. The CDR3 has 18 residues. J was trimmed by 3 bases and V by 3 bases; bases with no gene match: 10. The germline V gene encodes CDR1 SGHAT and CDR2 FQNNGV. CDR3 sequence reads: CASSFQGTSGSYYNEQFF. For the CDR3, the DNA is TGTGCCAGCAGCTTCCAAGGTACTAGCGGGAGTTACTACAATGAGCAGTTCTTC.

This sequence joins TRBV28 and TRBJ2-7; the D gene is possibly TRBD1 (8 bases). Germline lookup yields CDR1 MDHEN and CDR2 SYDVKM. The CDR3 is 13 residues long. V was shortened by 6 bases and J by 4 bases, with 13 bases between the two germline ends. The CDR3 region is CASRLQGGYEQYF. The CDR3 DNA reads as TGTGCCAGCAGACTACAGGGGGGGTACGAGCAGTACTTC.

J is TRBJ2-7 and V is TRBV9, with D perhaps matching TRBD1 (6 bases). Germline V gene data show CDR1 as SGDLS and CDR2 as YYNGEE. The CDR3 runs 15 residues. V was shortened by 4 bases and J by 7 bases, with 21 bases between the two germline ends. CDR3 in amino acids: CASSSLGAGAREQYF. The CDR3 bases are TGTGCCAGCAGCTCCCTGGGGGCAGGGGCTAGGGAGCAGTACTTC. Full variable domain (remainder filled in from reference TRBV9 and TRBJ2-7): DSGVTQTPKHLITATGQRVTLRCSPRSGDLSVYWYQQSLDQGLQFLIQYYNGEERAKGNILERFSAQQFPDLHSELNLSSLELGDSALYFCASSSLGAGAREQYFGPGTRLTVT.

The rearrangement uses TRBV6-4 and TRBJ1-5; a possible D gene is TRBD1 (6 bases). The V and J ends lost 2 bases and 5 bases respectively, with 22 bases between them. The CDR3 spans 18 residues. Germline CDR1 reads MRHNA; CDR2 reads SNTAGT. The CDR3 protein is CASSDGEKSTGLDQPQHF. The CDR3, as DNA: TGTGCCAGCAGTGACGGGGAGAAATCGACAGGACTAGATCAGCCCCAGCATTTT.

This chain connects TRBV6-5 to TRBJ1-4; a weak D match, TRBD1 (5 bases). V shed 5 bases and J shed 5 bases, with 12 bases lying between them. In germline, CDR1 is MNHEY, CDR2 SVGAGI. The CDR3 runs 14 residues. The CDR3 DNA follows: TGTGCCAGCAGTATGGGACTGCCGAATGAAAAACTGTTTTTT. It encodes CASSMGLPNEKLFF.

This rearrangement joins TRBV7-9 to TRBJ2-7, with D possibly matching TRBD1 (5 bases). V lost 8 bases, J lost 6 bases, and 11 bases lay in between. Germline CDR1 SEHNR, CDR2 FQNEAQ (reference sequence). The CDR3 extends over 11 amino acids. The CDR3 sequence: CASSTGFEQYF. In DNA form, the CDR3 reads TGTGCCAGCTCCACAGGATTCGAGCAGTACTTC.

The rearrangement uses TRBV2 and TRBJ1-3; D remains ambiguous. Per germline, CDR1 SNHLY and CDR2 FYNNEI. The ends were cut back, 0 bases at V and 1 base at J, with 13 bases in the middle. The CDR3 length is 17 residues. The CDR3 loop is CASSEAETVWSGNTIYF. The CDR3 coding sequence is TGTGCCAGCAGTGAAGCGGAAACAGTTTGGTCTGGAAACACCATATATTTT.

This chain links TRBV2 with TRBJ2-7, with 8 bases aligning to TRBD2. Trimming took 3 bases from V and 4 from J; bases not matched to a gene: 8. CDR1 is SNHLY and CDR2 is FYNNEI in the germline V gene. The CDR3 has 15 amino acids. CDR3 nucleotide sequence: TGTGCCAGCAGTGAGTCGGGACTAGACTTTTACGAGCAGTACTTC. The encoded protein is CASSESGLDFYEQYF.

The chain recombines TRBV28 with TRBJ1-4; 8 nucleotides agree with TRBD1. Losses at the gene ends were 4 bases for V and 2 bases for J; bases not matched to a gene: 3. The CDR3 covers 15 residues. Looked up from germline, CDR1 is MDHEN and CDR2 is SYDVKM. CDR3 sequence reads: CASSSAGGTNEKLFF. The CDR3 DNA reads as TGTGCCAGCAGTTCCGCAGGGGGCACTAATGAAAAACTGTTTTTT. The whole variable domain, remainder taken from reference TRBV28 and TRBJ1-4, is DVKVTQSSRYLVKRTGEKVFLECVQDMDHENMFWYRQDPGLGLRLIYFSYDVKMKEKGDIPEGYSVSREKKERFSLILESASTNQTSMYLCASSSAGGTNEKLFFGSGTQLSVL.

This clone turned up a few times. J is TRBJ1-1 and V is TRBV29-1; 8 bases are a match to TRBD1. The ends lost 5 bases at V and 4 bases at J; junction bases unmatched: 6. Germline-derived CDR1 and CDR2 are SQVTM and ANQGSEA. CDR3 length equals 13 residues. For the CDR3, the DNA is TGCAGCGTTCTGACAGGGGTAGGCACTGAAGCTTTCTTT. Its protein product is CSVLTGVGTEAFF. Combining the CDR3 with reference TRBV29-1 and TRBJ1-1 gives the whole variable domain SAVISQKPSRDICQRGTSLTIQCQVDSQVTMMFWYRQQPGQSLTLIATANQGSEATYESGFVIDKFPISRPNLTFSTLTVSNMSPEDSSIYLCSVLTGVGTEAFFGQGTRLTVV.

J is TRBJ1-4 and V is TRBV5-1; D is ambiguous. V dropped 5 bases and J dropped 0 bases, with 8 bases sitting between them. In germline, CDR1 is SGHRS, CDR2 YFSETQ. The CDR3 length is 14 residues. The CDR3 DNA is TGCGCCAGCAGGGGCGAAGCAACTAATGAAAAACTGTTTTTT. It encodes CASRGEATNEKLFF. The complete variable domain, with remaining parts taken from reference TRBV5-1 and TRBJ1-4, reads KAGVTQTPRYLIKTRGQQVTLSCSPISGHRSVSWYQQTPGQGLQFLFEYFSETQRNKGNFPGRFSGRQFSNSRSEMNVSTLELGDSALYLCASRGEATNEKLFFGSGTQLSVL.